The source of this T cell receptor (beta chain) is a study of post-analysis software for immune sequencing data. Germline V gene data show CDR1 as SQVTM and CDR2 as ANQGSEA. The V end was cut by 4 bases, the J end by 1 base, with 9 bases between. This CDR3 has 13 amino acids. This clonotype was seen a handful of times. The antigen is undetermined. Unique molecular identifiers featured in each of the TCR beta cDNA libraries. TCRdb reprocessed the PCR reads via MiXCR and lists one record per CDR3 protein. Of a few hundred thousand distinct CDR3 sequences listed, around 40% are singletons. Study-level points and caveats: About 5 TRBV segments were significantly more frequent in patients than in controls. TRBV5-6, TRBV5-1 and TRBV20-1 were among these segments.

This TCR came from a girl between 10 and 17 years old with multiple sclerosis. Sequencing was carried out using blood. This chain connects TRBV29-1 to TRBJ2-3; D might be TRBD1 (6 bases). For the CDR3, the DNA is TGCAGCGTTGGGACAGACCGCACAGATACGCAGTATTTT. This gives the protein CSVGTDRTDTQYF.